The next 23 T cell receptor beta chains were all read from a single sample in a study of blood T cell repertoires in COVID-19. Profiling relied on immunoSEQ multiplex PCR, and the TCRdb table lists in-frame clones only, not all of them. The sample carries 130,000 or so clones, approximately 84% recorded once. Sequenced: peripheral blood. The receptor source for this set is a woman older than 75 with acute or convalescent COVID-19.

The genes are TRBV29-1 and TRBJ1-1; D perhaps matches TRBD1 (5 bases). V was trimmed by 4 bases and J by 6 bases, leaving 9 bases between them. The CDR3 is 11 amino acids. Germline loops: CDR1 SQVTM, CDR2 ANQGSEA. Here the CDR3 reads CSVGRGSEAFF. CDR3 DNA: TGCAGCGTTGGTAGGGGATCTGAAGCTTTCTTT.

The rearrangement links TRBV11-2 to TRBJ2-5; D might be TRBD2 (6 bases). Per the germline V gene, CDR1 is SGHAT and CDR2 is FQNNGV. The CDR3 covers 14 residues. V lost 3 bases, J lost 5 bases, and 13 bases lay in between. The CDR3 region has the DNA TGTGCCAGCAGCTTGACGGGAGTTGGGGAGACCCAGTACTTC. This codes for CASSLTGVGETQYF. Using reference TRBV11-2 and TRBJ2-5 for the parts outside the CDR3, the full variable domain is EAGVAQSPRYKIIEKRQSVAFWCNPISGHATLYWYQQILGQGPKLLIQFQNNGVVDDSQLPKDRFSAERLKGVDSTLKIQPAKLEDSAVYLCASSLTGVGETQYFGPGTRLLVL.

The rearrangement links TRBV30 to TRBJ2-7, with 7 bases aligning to TRBD1. CDR1 is GTSNPN, CDR2 SVGIG, per germline (reference sequence). The CDR3 totals 13 residues. V gave up 0 bases and J gave up 6 bases; unmatched junction bases: 5. CDR3 sequence (DNA): TGTGCCTGGAGTGTACAGGGGTCCCCCGAGCAGTACTTC. Translated: CAWSVQGSPEQYF.

The chain uses TRBV7-2 and TRBJ2-7; D might be TRBD1 (5 bases). The CDR3 is 15 amino acids. Between the trimmed V and J ends, which lost 1 base and 1 base, there was a span of 11 bases. In germline, CDR1 is SGHTA, CDR2 FQGNSA. CDR3 sequence reads: CASSLEGIGSYEQYF. In nucleotides, the CDR3 is TGTGCCAGCAGCTTAGAGGGGATCGGTTCCTACGAGCAGTACTTC.

This chain joins TRBV6-5 and TRBJ2-3; 11 nucleotides line up with TRBD1. The CDR3 runs to 15 residues. The V and J ends lost 6 bases and 2 bases, in that order; junction bases with no gene match: 4. CDR1 is MNHEY and CDR2 is SVGAGI in the germline V gene. This CDR3 reads CASSGDRGYTDTQYF. The CDR3 DNA is TGTGCCAGCAGCGGGGACAGGGGGTACACAGATACGCAGTATTTT.

The chain uses TRBV5-1 and TRBJ1-1; 7 nucleotides agree with TRBD1. The CDR3 has 16 residues. The germline V gene has CDR1 SGHRS and CDR2 YFSETQ. Unmatched junction bases numbered 12, after V lost 1 base and J lost 6 bases. The CDR3 nucleotides read TGCGCCAGCAGCTTGATAAATCGACAGGGCGGCGCTGAAGCTTTCTTT. Translating it yields CASSLINRQGGAEAFF.

The rearrangement joins TRBV29-1 to TRBJ1-2; no clear D gene. This CDR3 contains 9 residues. The germline V gene encodes CDR1 SQVTM and CDR2 ANQGSEA. V shed 6 bases and J shed 4 bases, with 3 bases lying between them. CDR3 DNA: TGCAGCGTCCTCTATGGCTACACCTTC. It yields the protein CSVLYGYTF.

This chain uses TRBV7-6 with TRBJ1-4, with D possibly being TRBD1 (5 bases). CDR3 size: 13 residues. The V end lost 5 bases, the J end lost 8 bases, and 12 bases lay between the germline ends. Germline V gene data show CDR1 as SGHVS and CDR2 as FNYEAQ. The CDR3 spells CASSRGAGEKLFF. CDR3 nucleotides: TGTGCCAGCAGCCGAGGGGCGGGAGAAAAACTGTTTTTT. The variable domain in full, completed from reference TRBV7-6 and TRBJ1-4, reads GAGVSQSPRYKVTKRGQDVALRCDPISGHVSLYWYRQALGQGPEFLTYFNYEAQQDKSGLPNDRFSAERPEGSISTLTIQRTEQRDSAMYRCASSRGAGEKLFFGSGTQLSVL.

This clone was counted only a few times. J is TRBJ1-1 and V is TRBV5-1; 7 bases fit TRBD1. After removal of 3 bases from V and 11 bases from J, the junction contained 13 bases not matched to a gene. This CDR3 has 14 residues. CDR1 is SGHRS, CDR2 YFSETQ, per germline. In DNA, the CDR3 is TGCGCCAGCAGCTGGGGGACAGTAGAGGCGACGGCTTTCTTT. This translates into CASSWGTVEATAFF.

V usage is TRBV7-9 and J usage is TRBJ2-7, with 8 bases that match TRBD1. CDR1 SEHNR and CDR2 FQNEAQ come from the germline V gene (reference sequence). Trimming at V came to 5 bases and at J to 0 bases, leaving 9 bases not matched to a gene. The CDR3 runs to 16 residues. In nucleotides, the CDR3 is TGTGCCAGCAGCCGACTCGGACAGGGTGGCTCCTACGAGCAGTACTTC. The encoded protein is CASSRLGQGGSYEQYF.

The chain carries TRBV11-2 and TRBJ1-1, with D possibly being TRBD1 (5 bases). Trimming stripped 3 bases from V and 4 bases from J, with 9 bases between. CDR3 length: 13 residues. The germline CDR1 and CDR2 sequences are SGHAT and FQNNGV. The CDR3 is CASSFQGGTEAFF. The CDR3 DNA follows: TGTGCCAGCAGCTTTCAGGGAGGCACTGAAGCTTTCTTT.

This clone was observed a single time. The chain carries TRBV19 and TRBJ1-1, with D possibly TRBD1 on 5 matching bases. The V gene's germline CDR1 is LNHDA and CDR2 SQIVND (reference sequence). Trimming removed 7 bases at V and 7 bases at J, with 25 bases between. The CDR3 runs 16 residues. CDR3 sequence (DNA): TGTGCCAGTAATTCCCGTCGGCAGGGCTATGTAAGTGAAGCTTTCTTT. This translates into CASNSRRQGYVSEAFF. Full variable domain (rest looked up from reference TRBV19 and TRBJ1-1): DGGITQSPKYLFRKEGQNVTLSCEQNLNHDAMYWYRQDPGQGLRLIYYSQIVNDFQKGDIAEGYSVSREKKESFPLTVTSAQKNPTAFYLCASNSRRQGYVSEAFFGQGTRLTVV.

V is TRBV30 and J is TRBJ2-5; 10 bases align to TRBD1. Germline CDR1 reads GTSNPN; CDR2 reads SVGIG (reference sequence). Trimming cost V 3 bases and J 4 bases; bases outside gene matches: 5. This CDR3 has 14 residues. CDR3 sequence: CAWRRQGAAETQYF. For the CDR3, the DNA is TGTGCCTGGAGGAGACAGGGGGCCGCAGAGACCCAGTACTTC. Full variable domain (missing parts from reference TRBV30 and TRBJ2-5): SQTIHQWPATLVQPVGSPLSLECTVEGTSNPNLYWYRQAAGRGLQLLFYSVGIGQISSEVPQNLSASRPQDRQFILSSKKLLLSDSGFYLCAWRRQGAAETQYFGPGTRLLVL.

The chain employs TRBV6-6 and TRBJ1-2; weak D call: TRBD1 (6 bases). Germline values: CDR1 MNHNY, CDR2 SVGAGI (reference sequence). V shed 7 bases and J shed 0 bases, with 15 bases lying between them. This CDR3 contains 15 residues. The chain's CDR3 is CASTPGQISNYGYTF. The CDR3 DNA reads as TGTGCCAGCACCCCCGGACAGATCTCTAACTATGGCTACACCTTC.

About this clone: An end of the junction does not agree with germline; a read error may underlie this. This chain links TRBV7-2 with TRBJ2-2; 8 bases are shared with TRBD2. Germline V gives CDR1 SGHTA, CDR2 FQGNSA. CDR3 length equals 15 residues. The CDR3 DNA reads TGTGCCAGCAGATTAGAGGCCGGGGGGGCCGGGGAGCTGTTTTTT. This encodes CASRLEAGGAGELFF.

In the case of this clone: The junction differs from germline at one of its ends, possibly a read error. At the DNA level, this CDR3 is encoded by other sequences in the same sample as well. The chain joins TRBV10-3 to TRBJ2-7, with TRBD1 matching 9 bases. CDR3 length: 14 amino acids. CDR1 is ENHRY and CDR2 is SYGVKD in the germline V gene. CDR3 nucleotide sequence: TGTGCCATCCGTGAGGGACAGGGACTTTACGAGCAGTACTTC. Protein: CAIREGQGLYEQYF.

The J gene is TRBJ1-5, the V gene TRBV5-4; 7 positions match TRBD1. There are 15 residues in the CDR3. The junction had 6 bases not matched to a gene; V was cut back by 0 bases and J by 6 bases. Germline CDR1 reads SGHNT; CDR2 reads YYREEE (reference sequence). The CDR3 nucleotides read TGTGCCAGCAGCTTGGACAGGGGCAAGGGTCAGCCCCAGCATTTT. Translating it yields CASSLDRGKGQPQHF.

The chain links TRBV6-5 to TRBJ1-1, with D unresolved. The CDR3 contains 14 residues. The germline CDR1 and CDR2 sequences are MNHEY and SVGAGI. The ends were cut back, 0 bases at V and 0 bases at J, with 5 bases in the middle. The CDR3 DNA sequence: TGTGCCAGCAGTTACTCGAGCTTGAACACTGAAGCTTTCTTT. This encodes CASSYSSLNTEAFF.

The chain links TRBV23-1 to TRBJ2-2; D may be TRBD1 (6 bases). TRBV23-1 is flagged as an ORF with uncertain function. V was trimmed by 6 bases and J by 2 bases, leaving 13 bases between them. CDR3 length: 15 amino acids. CDR3: CASRCWDINTGELFF. The DNA for the CDR3 is TGCGCCAGCAGGTGTTGGGACATAAACACCGGGGAGCTGTTTTTT.

The chain combines TRBV5-1 with TRBJ2-1; 10 bases match TRBD1. The CDR3 consists of 16 residues. V shed 4 bases and J 9 bases; nucleotides not matched to a gene: 13. The germline gives CDR1 SGHRS, CDR2 YFSETQ. This CDR3 reads CASSSSGTGAAGEQFF. The CDR3 DNA is TGCGCCAGCAGCAGTTCCGGGACAGGGGCCGCGGGTGAGCAGTTCTTC.

The chain has TRBV18 and TRBJ1-1; no definite D call. Per the germline V gene, CDR1 is KGHSH and CDR2 is LQKENI. The CDR3 has 13 amino acids. The V and J ends lost 6 bases and 1 base respectively, with 9 bases between them. For the CDR3, the DNA is TGTGCCAGCTCCTCAGACAAGAACACTGAAGCTTTCTTT. Its translation: CASSSDKNTEAFF.

The chain links TRBV9 to TRBJ1-3; no clear D. The germline CDR1 and CDR2 sequences are SGDLS and YYNGEE. The CDR3 has 14 amino acids. V was cut by 3 bases and J by 0 bases, with 7 bases left in between. CDR3 nucleotides: TGTGCCAGCAGCGCCAGTGGCTCTGGAAACACCATATATTTT. This encodes CASSASGSGNTIYF.

This chain joins TRBV19 and TRBJ2-3; 8 positions agree with TRBD2. Germline values: CDR1 LNHDA, CDR2 SQIVND (reference sequence). The CDR3 is 15 residues long. V shed 5 bases, J shed 5 bases, and the junction held 9 bases outside the gene matches. The CDR3 nucleotides are TGTGCCAGTAGTCTTGGCGGGGGGAGAGGAGATACGCAGTATTTT. It is translated as CASSLGGGRGDTQYF.